A single sample is the source of the 3 T cell receptor beta chains below, sequenced in a study of T cell repertoires in cytomegalovirus infection. TCRdb itself ran the reads through MiXCR, one entry per CDR3 protein. This sample yields roughly 920,000 distinct CDR3 sequences, of which approximately 30% are seen a single time; under 15% belongs to the top ten. Their antigens remain unidentified. The material was cultured CD8+ T cells from PBMCs, obtained from culture after CMV antigen stimulation. These receptors were taken from a human donor in good health (CMV status not recorded). Some clones in this sample may be carry-over from other donors' samples.

This clonotype has a handful of counts. This chain connects TRBV6-1 to TRBJ1-1; D gene uncertain. The CDR3 is 12 residues long. Germline V gene lookup returns CDR1 MNHNS and CDR2 SASEGT. Trimming left V 3 bases short and J 3 bases short, with 5 bases between. The CDR3: CASSEEDTEAFF. The CDR3 coding sequence is TGTGCCAGCAGTGAGGAGGACACTGAAGCTTTCTTT.

This clonotype was counted ten times or more. The CDR3 reads CASSSGTGHTGELFF. The CDR3 region has the DNA TGTGCCAGCAGTTCCGGGACAGGGCACACCGGGGAGCTGTTTTTT. The chain recombines TRBV7-2 with TRBJ2-2; 9 nucleotides agree with TRBD1. The germline CDR1 and CDR2 sequences are SGHTA and FQGNSA. V lost 6 bases to trimming and J lost 3 bases; unmatched junction nucleotides: 5. This CDR3 has 15 residues.

CDR3 DNA sequence: TGTGCCAGCAGTAAAGTCGGGGGCAACTATGGCTACACCTTC. Encoded protein: CASSKVGGNYGYTF. This sequence joins TRBV27 and TRBJ1-2, with D possibly TRBD1 on 6 matching bases. Germline V gives CDR1 MNHEY, CDR2 SMNVEV (reference sequence). CDR3 size: 14 residues. Deletions cut 5 bases from V and 2 bases from J, with 12 bases between.